This T cell receptor beta chain was found in a study of spatial heterogeneity in lung cancer. Each CDR3 protein is one row after TCRdb ran MiXCR on the 5' RACE reads. The sample lists about 29,000 distinct CDR3 sequences, approximately 7.7% seen once, with approximately 25% in the top ten. General study points: Tumors with more nonsynonymous mutations had more expanded intratumoral alpha and beta TCRs.

V lost 5 bases, J lost 7 bases, and 3 bases stayed unmatched. The germline CDR1 and CDR2 sequences are LGHDT and YNNKEL (reference sequence). This CDR3 region has 13 residues. Notes on this clonotype: Antigen specificity is unknown.

Time point reported: sample taken at primary tumor resection. 72 TRACERx patients with early, untreated non-small cell lung cancer donated samples. The chain employs TRBV3-1 and TRBJ1-3; 9 nucleotides match TRBD1. The source is a male donor with early-stage non-small cell lung cancer. The sample consisted of lung tumor tissue, taken at surgery. The CDR3 coding sequence is TGTGCCAGCAGCACACAGGGGGCCAACACCATATATTTT. It yields the protein CASSTQGANTIYF.